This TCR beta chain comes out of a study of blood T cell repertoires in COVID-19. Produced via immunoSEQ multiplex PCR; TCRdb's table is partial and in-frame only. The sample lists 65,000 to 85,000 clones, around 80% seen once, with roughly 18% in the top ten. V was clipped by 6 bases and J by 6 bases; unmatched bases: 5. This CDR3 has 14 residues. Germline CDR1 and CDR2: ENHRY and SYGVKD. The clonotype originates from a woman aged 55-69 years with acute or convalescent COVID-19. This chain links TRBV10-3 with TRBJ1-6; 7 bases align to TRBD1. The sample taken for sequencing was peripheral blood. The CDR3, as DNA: TGTGCCATCAGGGAGGGGGCGTCTAATTCACCCCTCCACTTT. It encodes CAIREGASNSPLHF.